The source of this TCR beta chain is a study of blood T cell repertoires in COVID-19. Study background: COVID-19 samples, acute and convalescent, were from the United States, Italy and Spain.

The participants were between about 18 and 90 years old and came from some 23 US areas. The CDR3 contains 17 residues. The V segment lost 0 bases and the J segment 0 bases; nucleotides outside the gene matches: 0. Germline V lookup: CDR1 LNHNV, CDR2 YYDKDF (reference sequence). This clone is a singleton in its sample. Libraries were prepared by immunoSEQ multiplex PCR; TCRdb keeps only in-frame clonotypes and omits some of them. The table includes approximately 390,000 clones, approximately 86% detected once. The chain recombines TRBV15 with TRBJ2-1; 12 nucleotides line up with TRBD2. The sequenced sample was PBMCs or T cells enriched from blood (not recorded which). The sequence derives from a middle-aged woman with acute COVID-19. The CDR3 sequence is CATSRELAGGSYNEQFF. The DNA of the CDR3 is TGTGCCACCAGCAGAGAACTAGCGGGGGGCTCCTACAATGAGCAGTTCTTC. Looking up the rest from reference TRBV15 and TRBJ2-1 gives the full variable domain: DAMVIQNPRYQVTQFGKPVTLSCSQTLNHNVMYWYQQKSSQAPKLLFHYYDKDFNNEADTPDNFQSRRPNTSFCFLDIRSPGLGDTAMYLCATSRELAGGSYNEQFFGPGTRLTVL.